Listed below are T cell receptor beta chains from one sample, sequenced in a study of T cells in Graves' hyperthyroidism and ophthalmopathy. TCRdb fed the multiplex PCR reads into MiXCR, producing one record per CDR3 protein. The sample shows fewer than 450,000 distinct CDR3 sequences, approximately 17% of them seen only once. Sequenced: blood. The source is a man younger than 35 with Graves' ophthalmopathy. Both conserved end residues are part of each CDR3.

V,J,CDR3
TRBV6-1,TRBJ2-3,CASRPLRTGASTDTQYF
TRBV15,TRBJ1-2,CATSPGDRQYGYTF
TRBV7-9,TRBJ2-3,CASSPSWVGTDTQYF
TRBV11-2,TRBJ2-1,CASSQDGGSYNEQFF
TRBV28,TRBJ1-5,CASSQTGDNQPQHF
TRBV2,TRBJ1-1,CASRLDVNTEAFF
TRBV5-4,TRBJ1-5,CASSPGQGVGQPQHF
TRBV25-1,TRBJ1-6,CASSETGQGASPLHF
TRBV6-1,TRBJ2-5,CASSADGTQETQYF
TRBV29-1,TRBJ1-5,CSAQGGNGDQPQHF
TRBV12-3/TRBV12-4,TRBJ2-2,CASSPGQGAAGELFF
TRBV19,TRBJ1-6,CASSTERVGSPLHF
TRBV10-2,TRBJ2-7,CASILGPGLFYEQYF
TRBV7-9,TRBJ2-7,CASSSVSYEQYF
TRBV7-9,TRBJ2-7,CASNPEGGQGLEQYF
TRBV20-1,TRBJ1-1,CSARDSGSYDTEAFF
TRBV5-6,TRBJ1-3,CASRSLNFGNTIYF
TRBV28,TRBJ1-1,CASRLGSEAFF
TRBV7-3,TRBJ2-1,CASSQRSVGVSYNEQFF
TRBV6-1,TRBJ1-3,CASSRGQGALGGNTIYF
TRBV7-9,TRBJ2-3,CASSRPSDTQYF
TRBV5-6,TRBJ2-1,CASRPGQYNEQFF
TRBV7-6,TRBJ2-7,CASSSSGGASYEQYF
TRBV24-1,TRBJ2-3,CATSDWGETDTQYF
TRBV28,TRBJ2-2,CASSPLGELFF
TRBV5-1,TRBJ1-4,CASSHGQGGEKLFF
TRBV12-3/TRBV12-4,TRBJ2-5,CASQGTQETQYF